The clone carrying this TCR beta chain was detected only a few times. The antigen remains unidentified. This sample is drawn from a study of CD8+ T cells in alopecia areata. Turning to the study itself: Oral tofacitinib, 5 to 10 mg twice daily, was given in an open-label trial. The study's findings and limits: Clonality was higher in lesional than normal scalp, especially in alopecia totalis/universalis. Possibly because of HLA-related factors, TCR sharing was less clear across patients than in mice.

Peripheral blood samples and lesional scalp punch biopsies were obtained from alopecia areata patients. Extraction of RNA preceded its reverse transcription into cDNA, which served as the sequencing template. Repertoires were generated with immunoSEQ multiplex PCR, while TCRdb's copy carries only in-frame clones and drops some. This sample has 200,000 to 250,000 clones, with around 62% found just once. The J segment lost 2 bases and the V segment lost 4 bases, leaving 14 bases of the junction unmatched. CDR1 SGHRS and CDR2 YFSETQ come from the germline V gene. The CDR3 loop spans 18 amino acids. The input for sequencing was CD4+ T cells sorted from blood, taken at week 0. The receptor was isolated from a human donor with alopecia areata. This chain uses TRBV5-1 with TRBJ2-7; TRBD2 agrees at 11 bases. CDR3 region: CASSRGIRGLAVTYEQYF. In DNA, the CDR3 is TGCGCCAGCAGCAGGGGGATTCGGGGACTAGCGGTAACCTACGAGCAGTACTTC.